This note documents a single T cell receptor beta chain sequence. The entry originates in a study of blood T cell repertoires in COVID-19. Study in general: Whether acute or convalescent, the COVID-19 samples came from the United States, Italy and Spain. In each case, the material was cDNA or gDNA derived from T cells, B-cell-depleted T cells, or PBMCs.

Per the original data handling: How many nucleated cells were present was estimated from reference gene primer amplification. Sequenced by immunoSEQ multiplex PCR; TCRdb stores in-frame clones only, minus some. The DNA was the basis for D and trimming; V, J and clone size are from that table. This repertoire shows 70,000 to 90,000 clones, around 82% found once; its top ten account for roughly 1.2%. V was cut by 1 base and J by 3 bases, with 6 bases left in between. This CDR3 contains 13 residues. The gene calls are TRBV12-3 or TRBV12-4 and TRBJ2-5; unclear D gene. The receptor was isolated from an elderly woman with acute or convalescent COVID-19. The material sequenced was peripheral blood. CDR3 DNA sequence: TGTGCCAGCAGTTTAGGACTTAAAGAGACCCAGTACTTC. It encodes CASSLGLKETQYF.